Listed below are T cell receptor beta chains from one sample, sequenced in a study of cytomegalovirus exposure and HLA in healthy donors. Clones were read by immunoSEQ multiplex PCR, and TCRdb kept only the in-frame ones, dropping some. Here the sample spans about 130,000 clones, just under 85% being singletons. The sample consisted of PBMCs. The receptors stem from a man aged 25-40 years in good health and CMV-seropositive. CDR3s include the opening cysteine and the closing phenylalanine or tryptophan. D genes are given only for firm matches. Rows may omit the clone size; those that give it use once, few, many or a size class.

>NA|NA|TRBJ2-5|TRBV5-1
TGCGCCAGCAGCTTGATCGTGGGGGCCCGGGAGACCCAGTACTTC
CASSLIVGARETQYF
>NA|TRBD1|TRBJ1-3|TRBV6-1
TGTGCCAGCACCGACAGGGGATCCTCTGGAAACACCATATATTTT
CASTDRGSSGNTIYF
>NA|TRBD1|TRBJ1-2|TRBV7-2
TGTGCCAGCAGCCCCAGTGGGACAGGGGACTATGGCTACACCTTC
CASSPSGTGDYGYTF
>NA|NA|TRBJ2-7|TRBV7-2
TGTGCCAGCAGCTTAGGCCAGGGAAGCTCCTACGAGCAGTACTTC
CASSLGQGSSYEQYF
>once|TRBD2|TRBJ2-1|TRBV4-1
TGCGCCAGCAGCCGGCCCGGGAGGACCTCCTACAATGAGCAGTTCTTC
CASSRPGRTSYNEQFF
>NA|NA|TRBJ1-6|TRBV2
TGTGCCAGCAGTGCAGAGGACAAAAATAATTCACCCCTCCACTTT
CASSAEDKNNSPLHF
>NA|NA|TRBJ2-1|TRBV11-2
TGTGCCAGCAGCTCGGTAGCGGCAAATTACAATGAGCAGTTCTTC
CASSSVAANYNEQFF
>NA|NA|TRBJ1-1|TRBV2
TGTGCCAGCAGTGATACTGGCGCGGTTGAAGCTTTCTTT
CASSDTGAVEAFF
>NA|NA|TRBJ1-5|TRBV6-6
TGTGCCAGCAGATCACAGGCCAGCAATCAGCCCCAGCATTTT
CASRSQASNQPQHF
>NA|NA|TRBJ2-2|TRBV5-1
TGCGCCAGCAGCCCCGCAGGGCAGAACACCGGGGAGCTGTTTTTT
CASSPAGQNTGELFF
>NA|TRBD2|TRBJ2-3|TRBV5-1
TGCGCCAGCAGGACTAGCGGAAGCACAGATACGCAGTATTTT
CASRTSGSTDTQYF